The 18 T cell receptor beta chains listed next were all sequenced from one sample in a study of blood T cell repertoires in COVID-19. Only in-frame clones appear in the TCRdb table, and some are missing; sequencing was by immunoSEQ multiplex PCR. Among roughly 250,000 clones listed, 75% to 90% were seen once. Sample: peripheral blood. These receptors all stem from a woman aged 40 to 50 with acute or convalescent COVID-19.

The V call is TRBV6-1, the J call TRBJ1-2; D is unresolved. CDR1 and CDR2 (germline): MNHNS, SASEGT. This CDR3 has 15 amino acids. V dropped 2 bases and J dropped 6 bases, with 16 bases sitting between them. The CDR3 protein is CASSENLWRPDGYTF. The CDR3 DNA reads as TGTGCCAGCAGTGAAAACCTATGGAGACCGGATGGCTACACCTTC.

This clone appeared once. The CDR3 protein is CASSENNYEQYV. CDR3 coding DNA: TGTGCCAGCAGTGAAAACAACTACGAGCAGTACGTC. The genes are TRBV2 and TRBJ2-7; D is unresolved. V gave up 2 bases and J gave up 3 bases, with 5 bases separating them. The germline V gene encodes CDR1 SNHLY and CDR2 FYNNEI. CDR3 length: 12 amino acids.

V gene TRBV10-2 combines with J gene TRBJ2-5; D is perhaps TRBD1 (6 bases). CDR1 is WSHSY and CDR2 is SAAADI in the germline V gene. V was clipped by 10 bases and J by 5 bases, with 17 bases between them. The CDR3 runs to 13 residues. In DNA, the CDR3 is TGCGCCACCAAGTTAACAGGGATCGAGACCCAGTACTTC. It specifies CATKLTGIETQYF.

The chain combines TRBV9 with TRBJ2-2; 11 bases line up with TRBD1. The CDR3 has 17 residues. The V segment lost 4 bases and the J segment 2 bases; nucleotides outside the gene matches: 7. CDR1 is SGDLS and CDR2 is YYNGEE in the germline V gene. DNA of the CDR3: TGTGCCAGCAGCTCCCGGACAGGGGGCCGCAACACCGGGGAGCTGTTTTTT. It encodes CASSSRTGGRNTGELFF.

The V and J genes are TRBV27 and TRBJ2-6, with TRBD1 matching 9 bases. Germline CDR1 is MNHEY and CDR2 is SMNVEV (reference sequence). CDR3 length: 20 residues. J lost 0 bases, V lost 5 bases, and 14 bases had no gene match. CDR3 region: CASSEQGARPRRSGANVLTF. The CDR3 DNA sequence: TGTGCCAGCAGTGAACAGGGGGCCCGCCCCCGTCGCTCTGGGGCCAACGTCCTGACTTTC.

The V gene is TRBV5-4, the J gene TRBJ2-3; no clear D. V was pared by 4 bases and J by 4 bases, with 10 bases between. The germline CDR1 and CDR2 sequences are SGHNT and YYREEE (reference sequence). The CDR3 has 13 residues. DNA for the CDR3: TGTGCCAGCAGCCTGGGCGGCCCAGATACGCAGTATTTT. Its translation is CASSLGGPDTQYF.

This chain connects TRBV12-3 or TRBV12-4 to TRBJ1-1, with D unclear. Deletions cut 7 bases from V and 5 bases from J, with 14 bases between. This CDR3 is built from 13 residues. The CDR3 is CASTWRESTEAFF. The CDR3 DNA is TGTGCCAGCACATGGAGGGAATCAACTGAAGCTTTCTTT.

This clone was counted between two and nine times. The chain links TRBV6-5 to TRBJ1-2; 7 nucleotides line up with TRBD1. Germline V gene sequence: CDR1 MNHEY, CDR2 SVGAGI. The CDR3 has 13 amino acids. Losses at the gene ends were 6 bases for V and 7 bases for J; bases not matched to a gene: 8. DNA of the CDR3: TGTGCCAGCAGGACCTACAGGGGCCGTGGCTACACCTTC. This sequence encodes CASRTYRGRGYTF.

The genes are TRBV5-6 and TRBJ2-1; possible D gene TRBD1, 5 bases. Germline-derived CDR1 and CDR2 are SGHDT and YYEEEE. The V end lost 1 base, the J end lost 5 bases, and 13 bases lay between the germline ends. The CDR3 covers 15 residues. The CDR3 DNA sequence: TGTGCCAGCAGCTTGTTAGGGGATTTTAACAATGAGCAGTTCTTC. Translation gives CASSLLGDFNNEQFF.

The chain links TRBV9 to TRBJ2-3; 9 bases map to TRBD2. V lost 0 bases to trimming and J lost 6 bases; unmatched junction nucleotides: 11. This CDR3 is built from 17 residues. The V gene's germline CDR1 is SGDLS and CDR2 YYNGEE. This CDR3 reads CASSVGIAGANGDTQYF. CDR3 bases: TGTGCCAGCAGCGTAGGAATAGCGGGGGCCAACGGGGATACGCAGTATTTT.

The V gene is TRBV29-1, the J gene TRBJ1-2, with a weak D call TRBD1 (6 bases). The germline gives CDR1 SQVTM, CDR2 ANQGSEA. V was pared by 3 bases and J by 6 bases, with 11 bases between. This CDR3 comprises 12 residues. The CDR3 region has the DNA TGCAGCGTTGAGTTGGGGGCGCATGGCTACACCTTC. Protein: CSVELGAHGYTF.

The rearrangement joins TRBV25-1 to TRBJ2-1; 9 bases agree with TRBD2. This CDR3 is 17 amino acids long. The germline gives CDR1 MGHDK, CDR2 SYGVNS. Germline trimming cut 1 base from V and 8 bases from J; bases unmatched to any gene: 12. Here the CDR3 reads CASSEFAGGGAIDEQFF. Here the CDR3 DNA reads TGTGCCAGCAGTGAATTTGCCGGCGGGGGGGCTATCGATGAGCAGTTCTTC. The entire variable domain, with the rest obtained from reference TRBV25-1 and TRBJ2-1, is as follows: EADIYQTPRYLVIGTGKKITLECSQTMGHDKMYWYQQDPGMELHLIHYSYGVNSTEKGDLSSESTVSRIRTEHFPLTLESARPSHTSQYLCASSEFAGGGAIDEQFFGPGTRLTVL.

CDR3 DNA: TGTGCCTGGGGGAGTGAAAAACTGTTTTTT. This codes for CAWGSEKLFF. J is TRBJ1-4 and V is TRBV30; D remains unclear. Between the trimmed V and J ends, which lost 5 bases and 7 bases, there was a span of 5 bases. Per germline, CDR1 GTSNPN and CDR2 SVGIG (reference sequence). The CDR3 has 10 residues.

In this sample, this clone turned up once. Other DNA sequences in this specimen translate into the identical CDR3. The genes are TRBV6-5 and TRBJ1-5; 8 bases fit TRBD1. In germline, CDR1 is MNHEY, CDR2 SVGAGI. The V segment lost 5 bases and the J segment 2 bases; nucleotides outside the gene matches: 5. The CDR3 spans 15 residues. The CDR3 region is CASSNGQGRNQPQHF. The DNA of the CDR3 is TGTGCCAGCAGTAATGGACAGGGCCGCAATCAGCCCCAGCATTTT.

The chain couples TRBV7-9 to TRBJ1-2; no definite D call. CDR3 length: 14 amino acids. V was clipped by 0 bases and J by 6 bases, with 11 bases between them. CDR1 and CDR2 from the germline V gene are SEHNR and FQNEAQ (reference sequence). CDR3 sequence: CASSLAMTYDGYTF. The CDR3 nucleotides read TGTGCCAGCAGCTTAGCGATGACATACGATGGCTACACCTTC. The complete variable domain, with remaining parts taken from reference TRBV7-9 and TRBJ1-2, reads DTGVSQNPRHKITKRGQNVTFRCDPISEHNRLYWYRQTLGQGPEFLTYFQNEAQLEKSRLLSDRFSAERPKGSFSTLEIQRTEQGDSAMYLCASSLAMTYDGYTFGSGTRLTVV.

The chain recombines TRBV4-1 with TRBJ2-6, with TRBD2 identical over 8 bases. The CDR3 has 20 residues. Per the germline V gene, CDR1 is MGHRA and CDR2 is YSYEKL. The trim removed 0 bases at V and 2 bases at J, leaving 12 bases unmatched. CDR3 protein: CASSQDRGGIILPGANVLTF. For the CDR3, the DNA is TGCGCCAGCAGCCAAGATCGGGGGGGGATAATTCTCCCTGGGGCCAACGTCCTGACTTTC.

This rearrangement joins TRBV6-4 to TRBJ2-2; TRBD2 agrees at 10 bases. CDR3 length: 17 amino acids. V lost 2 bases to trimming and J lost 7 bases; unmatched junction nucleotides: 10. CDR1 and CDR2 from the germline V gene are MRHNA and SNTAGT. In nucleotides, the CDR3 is TGTGCCAGCAGTGACACCCCCAGCGGGGGGGCAGTCGGGGAGCTGTTTTTT. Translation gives CASSDTPSGGAVGELFF.

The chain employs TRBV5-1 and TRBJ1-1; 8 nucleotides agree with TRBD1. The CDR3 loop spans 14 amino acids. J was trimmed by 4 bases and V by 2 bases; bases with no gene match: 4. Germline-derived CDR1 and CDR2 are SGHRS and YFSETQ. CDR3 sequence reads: CASSLQGEGTEAFF. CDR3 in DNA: TGCGCCAGCAGCTTACAGGGGGAAGGCACTGAAGCTTTCTTT.